The clone carrying this T cell receptor (beta chain) was observed at least ten times. Its antigen remains unidentified. This sample was taken from a study of T cells in Graves' hyperthyroidism and ophthalmopathy. Regarding the study as a whole: Blood also showed most of the thyroid clonotypes that were expanded above 0.001. A model using 13 V-J features told ophthalmopathy apart from stable hyperthyroidism.

RNA transcripts served as the template for amplifying TCR beta CDR3 regions. HTBI primers were used for first-round RT-PCR of the TCR CDR3. Each CDR3 protein is one row after TCRdb ran MiXCR on the multiplex PCR reads. The data show approximately 510,000 distinct CDR3 sequences, 40% to 50% seen once. Researchers barred patients who had uncontrolled infection, other autoimmune disease, pregnancy or lactation. The V gene's germline CDR1 is LGHDT and CDR2 YNNKEL (reference sequence). V dropped 3 bases and J dropped 5 bases, with 16 bases sitting between them. This CDR3 is 15 amino acids long. This chain links TRBV3-1 with TRBJ2-5; D perhaps matches TRBD2 (6 bases). This clonotype was obtained from an adult woman with Graves' disease, either hyperthyroidism or ophthalmopathy (not recorded which). The sequenced material came from peripheral blood or thyroid tissue (not recorded which). CDR3 sequence reads: CASSHTLAAWETQYF. The CDR3 region has the DNA TGTGCCAGCAGCCATACACTAGCAGCCTGGGAGACCCAGTACTTC.